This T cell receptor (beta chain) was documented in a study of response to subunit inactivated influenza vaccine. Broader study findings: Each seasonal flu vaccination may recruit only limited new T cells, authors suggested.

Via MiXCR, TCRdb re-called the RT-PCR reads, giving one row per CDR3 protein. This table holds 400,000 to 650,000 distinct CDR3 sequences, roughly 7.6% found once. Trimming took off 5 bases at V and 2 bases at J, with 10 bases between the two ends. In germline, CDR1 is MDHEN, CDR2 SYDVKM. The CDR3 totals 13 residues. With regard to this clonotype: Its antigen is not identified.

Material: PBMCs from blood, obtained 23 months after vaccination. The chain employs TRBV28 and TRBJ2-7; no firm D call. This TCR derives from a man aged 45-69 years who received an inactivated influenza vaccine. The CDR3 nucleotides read TGTGCCAGCAGTAGGACCGATCCCTACGAGCAGTACTTC. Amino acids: CASSRTDPYEQYF.